The 9 T cell receptor beta chains presented below share a single source sample, sequenced in a study of beta chain features in type 1 diabetes. Study findings and constraints: Shortening that was moderate but significant affected the TCRB CDR3s of Type 1 diabetes patients in all four CD4+ subsets.

What these receptors recognize is not known. Investigators reverse transcribed all isolated RNA, so they sequenced expressed TCRB transcripts. Sequencing was performed with immunoSEQ multiplex PCR; in TCRdb, only in-frame clones are kept and a portion is missing. This sample has about 640,000 clones; roughly 12% occur once, and the top ten carry about 0.11%. The specimen was naive CD4+ T cells from blood. The origin of the receptors is a young man with type 1 diabetes.

For this clone: Other DNA sequences in this specimen translate into the identical CDR3. The J gene is TRBJ1-5, the V gene TRBV6-5; 9 nucleotides agree with TRBD1. This CDR3 spans 14 amino acids. Trimming took 6 bases from V and 4 from J; bases not matched to a gene: 4. CDR1 is MNHEY, CDR2 SVGAGI, per germline. The CDR3 here is CASSPGTGNQPQHF. The CDR3 bases are TGTGCCAGCAGCCCCGGGACAGGGAATCAGCCCCAGCATTTT.

J is TRBJ2-1 and V is TRBV6-1; TRBD1 matches 8 bases. Germline V gene lookup returns CDR1 MNHNS and CDR2 SASEGT. Trimming at V came to 3 bases and at J to 8 bases, leaving 6 bases not matched to a gene. The CDR3 contains 14 residues. The CDR3 spells CASSDVQGAYEQFF. The CDR3 DNA reads as TGTGCCAGCAGTGATGTCCAGGGGGCATATGAGCAGTTCTTC.

The CDR3 DNA reads as TGTGCCAGCAGCCCGAGCGGACCCTACGAGCAGTACTTC. This translates into CASSPSGPYEQYF. This chain links TRBV7-2 with TRBJ2-7, with D perhaps TRBD2 (5 bases). The germline V gene has CDR1 SGHTA and CDR2 FQGNSA. Trimming took off 5 bases at V and 2 bases at J, with 10 bases between the two ends. This CDR3 is 13 amino acids long.

The gene calls are TRBV6-6 and TRBJ1-2; 10 bases map to TRBD1. This CDR3 has 12 amino acids. Germline trimming cut 7 bases from V and 10 bases from J; bases unmatched to any gene: 6. Germline CDR1 MNHNY, CDR2 SVGAGI (reference sequence). The CDR3 bases are TGTGCCAGCAATTTGGGGACAGGGGACTACACCTTC. Translation gives CASNLGTGDYTF.

This clone has just a few counts. This chain connects TRBV2 to TRBJ1-4; no definite D call. CDR1 SNHLY and CDR2 FYNNEI come from the germline V gene. V gave up 1 base and J gave up 10 bases, with 16 bases separating them. The length of the CDR3 is 15 residues. CDR3 in amino acids: CASSEDRSRTGKLFF. As DNA, the CDR3 is TGTGCCAGCAGTGAAGATAGGTCTCGGACTGGAAAACTGTTTTTT.

This clone has only a few counts. This chain uses TRBV21-1 with TRBJ2-3; the listed D gene, TRBD1, was not tested against the DNA. TRBV21-1 constitutes a pseudogene. CDR3 length: 18 amino acids. DNA for the CDR3: TGTGCCAGCAGCAGATCTTCGGGGACAGGGGTGGACACAGATACGCAGTATTTT. This sequence encodes CASSRSSGTGVDTDTQYF.

The V and J genes are TRBV28 and TRBJ2-2; 8 positions agree with TRBD1. CDR1 and CDR2 (germline): MDHEN, SYDVKM. Trimming at V came to 6 bases and at J to 5 bases, leaving 8 bases not matched to a gene. There are 15 residues in the CDR3. The CDR3 sequence: CASSTGTGGTGELFF. CDR3 DNA sequence: TGTGCCAGCAGCACCGGGACAGGAGGGACCGGGGAGCTGTTTTTT.

The table lists this clone with a few counts. The gene calls are TRBV11-3 and TRBJ2-3; D is undetermined. V was shortened by 4 bases and J by 2 bases, with 7 bases between the two germline ends. The germline CDR1 and CDR2 sequences are SGHNT and YENEEA. The CDR3 sequence is 13 residues long. The CDR3 is CASSSATTDTQYF. For the CDR3, the DNA is TGTGCCAGCAGCTCCGCGACCACAGATACGCAGTATTTT.

This clone was picked up a small number of times. The chain uses TRBV10-3 and TRBJ2-1, with 11 nucleotides matching TRBD1. The CDR3 has 13 amino acids. Trimming at V came to 6 bases and at J to 10 bases, leaving 5 bases not matched to a gene. The germline V gene encodes CDR1 ENHRY and CDR2 SYGVKD. CDR3 sequence: CAISRDRGEEQFF. The CDR3 DNA follows: TGTGCCATCAGCCGGGACAGGGGGGAAGAGCAGTTCTTC.